This TCR beta chain is drawn from a study of blood T cell repertoires in COVID-19. At the level of the study: Whether acute or convalescent, the COVID-19 samples came from the United States, Italy and Spain.

The CDR3 is 14 amino acids. From germline, CDR1 is MNHEY and CDR2 SMNVEV (reference sequence). J gave up 6 bases and V 3 bases, and 6 bases lay outside the gene matches. TCRdb keeps only in-frame clones here, not all; method: immunoSEQ multiplex PCR. In the table there are roughly 220,000 clones, 80% of which are singletons. The V gene is TRBV27, the J gene TRBJ2-7; TRBD2 aligns across 9 bases. The sequence derives from a man between 25 and 39 years old with acute COVID-19. The sequenced sample was PBMCs or T cells enriched from blood (not recorded which). The CDR3 coding sequence is TGTGCCAGCAGTTTTGAGCGGGGGGCCACCGAGCAGTACTTC. This codes for CASSFERGATEQYF.